This TCR beta chain appears in the sequencing data of a study of T cell repertoires in cytomegalovirus infection. V lost 6 bases and J lost 0; bases outside the gene matches: 9. Germline V gene data show CDR1 as LNHDA and CDR2 as SQIVND (reference sequence). The CDR3 spans 17 residues. As regards this clonotype: No antigen is known for it.

Each CDR3 protein gets one entry after TCRdb re-called the reads with MiXCR. The repertoire holds around 230,000 distinct CDR3 sequences, 30% to 45% seen once, with approximately 60% in the top ten. This sample comprised CD8+ T cells from cultured PBMCs, obtained from culture after CMV antigen stimulation. The chain is built from TRBV19 and TRBJ1-1, with 11 bases that match TRBD1. The TCR was taken from a human donor in good health (CMV status not recorded). Some clones in this sample may be carry-over from other donors' samples. The CDR3 region is CASSPNRDRGLNTEAFF. CDR3 in DNA: TGTGCCAGTAGCCCCAACCGGGACAGGGGGTTGAACACTGAAGCTTTCTTT.